This T cell receptor beta chain came from a study of beta chain features in type 1 diabetes. All of the isolated RNA was reverse transcribed, so expressed TCRB transcripts were sequenced. Assay used: immunoSEQ multiplex PCR; TCRdb lists only in-frame clones, some missing. The repertoire holds around 340,000 clones, with 7.5% to 9% as singletons. On this clone itself: A much larger clonotype is one base distant, so this may be a read error. The same CDR3 is also encoded by other DNA sequences in this sample.

The V gene's germline CDR1 is SEHNR and CDR2 FQNEAQ (reference sequence). The CDR3 consists of 11 residues. With 5 bases removed from V and 3 bases from J, the gap between germline ends came to 3 bases. The chain is built from TRBV7-9 and TRBJ2-3; no reliable D call. The specimen was central memory CD4+ T cells from blood. The clonotype was recovered from a young woman in good health. Written as DNA, the CDR3 is TGTGCCAGCAGCCTAACAGATACGCAGTATTTT. Its translation is CASSLTDTQYF.